The TCR beta chain under discussion was sequenced for a study of CD8+ T cells in alopecia areata. Trimming pared 1 base from V and 6 bases from J, leaving 6 bases between. The germline gives CDR1 SGHVS, CDR2 FQNEAQ. This CDR3 contains 13 residues. The study team obtained lesional scalp punch biopsies and peripheral blood from alopecia areata patients. RNA, once extracted, was reverse transcribed into cDNA for use as the sequencing template. Measured with immunoSEQ multiplex PCR; TCRdb has only the in-frame clones, and not every one. The sample shows roughly 250,000 clones, around 67% of them seen only once. Overall study results and limits: Affected scalp, especially in alopecia totalis/universalis, had a higher clonality than normal scalp did.

Regarding this clone: The antigen remains unidentified.

The specimen comprised CD4+ T cells sorted from blood, sampled at week 0. The chain recombines TRBV7-8 with TRBJ2-2; D gene ambiguous. The origin of this receptor is a human donor with alopecia areata. The chain's CDR3 is CASSLVEPGELFF. The CDR3 DNA follows: TGTGCCAGCAGCTTAGTGGAGCCCGGGGAGCTGTTTTTT.